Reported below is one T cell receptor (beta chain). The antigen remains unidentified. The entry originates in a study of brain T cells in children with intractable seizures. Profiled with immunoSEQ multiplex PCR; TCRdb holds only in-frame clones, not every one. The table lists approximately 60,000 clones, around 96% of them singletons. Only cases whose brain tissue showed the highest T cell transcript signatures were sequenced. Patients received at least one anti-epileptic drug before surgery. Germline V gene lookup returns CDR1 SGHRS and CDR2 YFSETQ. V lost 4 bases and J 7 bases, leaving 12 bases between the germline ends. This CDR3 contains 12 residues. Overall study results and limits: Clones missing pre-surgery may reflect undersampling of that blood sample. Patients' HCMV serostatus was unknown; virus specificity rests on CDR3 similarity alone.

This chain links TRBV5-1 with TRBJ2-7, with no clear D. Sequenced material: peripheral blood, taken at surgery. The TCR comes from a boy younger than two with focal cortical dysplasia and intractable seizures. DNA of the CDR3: TGCGCCAGCAGCCCGGGCCCGACGGAGCAGTACTTC. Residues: CASSPGPTEQYF.